This T cell receptor (beta chain) stems from a study of follicular helper T cells after annual influenza vaccination. Regarding the study as a whole: Each annual vaccination recalled recurring oligoclonal ICOS+CD38+ cTfh clonotypes.

Germline values: CDR1 SGHRS, CDR2 YFSETQ. This CDR3 comprises 14 residues. The V gene end was trimmed by 6 bases and the J gene end by 4 bases; junction bases not matched to a gene: 4. TCRB sequencing was done at Survey resolution level. Method: immunoSEQ multiplex PCR; TCRdb's copy keeps in-frame clones and lacks some. The sample records over 25,000 clones, roughly 80% being singletons. Time point denoted: 2014-2015 season, pre-vaccination. Blood volume per time point ranged from about 40 to 110 mL. For this clone: Its matching antigen is unknown.

The chain recombines TRBV5-1 with TRBJ2-2, with TRBD2 identical over 9 bases. This TCR was sampled from an adult who received the influenza vaccine. Source: CXCR5+ CD38- circulating T follicular helper cells from blood, taken on the day of influenza vaccination. Subset denoted: circulating Tfh, non-naive CD4+CXCR5+PD-1+ (ICOS+CD38+ or ICOS-CD38-). CDR3 residues: CASKAGGPTGELFF. CDR3 nucleotides: TGCGCCAGCAAAGCGGGAGGTCCCACCGGGGAGCTGTTTTTT. Full variable domain (missing parts from reference TRBV5-1 and TRBJ2-2): KAGVTQTPRYLIKTRGQQVTLSCSPISGHRSVSWYQQTPGQGLQFLFEYFSETQRNKGNFPGRFSGRQFSNSRSEMNVSTLELGDSALYLCASKAGGPTGELFFGEGSRLTVL.